One and the same sample provided the 9 T cell receptor beta chains below, sequenced in a study of T cell responses to AZD1222 COVID-19 vaccine. Generated by immunoSEQ multiplex PCR, the TCRdb table keeps only in-frame clones and is missing some. The sample records fewer than 150,000 clones, about nine tenths being singletons. The specimen comprised peripheral blood, sampled on day 0 of AZD1222 vaccination. The receptors originated from an adult in good health.

As regards this clone: This specimen includes other DNA sequences encoding the same CDR3. This chain uses TRBV5-4 with TRBJ2-7; possible D gene TRBD2, 6 bases. Trimming shortened V by 0 bases and J by 5 bases, and 9 bases separated the two germline ends. CDR3 length equals 13 residues. Germline loops: CDR1 SGHNT, CDR2 YYREEE (reference sequence). CDR3 in DNA: TGTGCCAGCAGCTTGGCCGGGGGAGACGAGCAGTACTTC. This gives the protein CASSLAGGDEQYF.

The V call is TRBV4-2, the J call TRBJ1-4; 9 bases fit TRBD1. Looked up from germline, CDR1 is LGHNA and CDR2 is YNFKEQ. This CDR3 is 14 amino acids long. V gave up 4 bases and J gave up 4 bases; unmatched junction bases: 1. Written as DNA, the CDR3 is TGTGCCAGCAGCCTGGGACAGGGTAATGAAAAACTGTTTTTT. It encodes CASSLGQGNEKLFF.

The chain links TRBV7-2 to TRBJ2-7, with 7 nucleotides matching TRBD1. V lost 0 bases, J lost 3 bases, and 5 bases stayed unmatched. Germline V gene lookup returns CDR1 SGHTA and CDR2 FQGNSA. This CDR3 region has 15 residues. CDR3 bases: TGTGCCAGCAGCTTAGCGGGACAGTTTTTCTACGAGCAGTACTTC. Translation gives CASSLAGQFFYEQYF. Looking up the rest from reference TRBV7-2 and TRBJ2-7 gives the full variable domain: GAGVSQSPSNKVTEKGKDVELRCDPISGHTALYWYRQSLGQGLEFLIYFQGNSAPDKSGLPSDRFSAERTGGSVSTLTIQRTQQEDSAVYLCASSLAGQFFYEQYFGPGTRLTVT.

This clone is categorized as medium-sized. The chain links TRBV27 to TRBJ2-5; D possibly corresponds to TRBD1 (5 bases). From germline, CDR1 is MNHEY and CDR2 SMNVEV (reference sequence). Trimming left V 0 bases short and J 7 bases short, with 15 bases between. The CDR3 covers 15 residues. CDR3 nucleotides: TGTGCCAGCAGTTTATCGAAGGCGACAGTGGGGACCCAGTACTTC. This encodes CASSLSKATVGTQYF.

The rearrangement joins TRBV7-8 to TRBJ2-3; no clear D. Between the trimmed V and J ends, which lost 5 bases and 4 bases, there was a span of 16 bases. The CDR3 has 15 amino acids. From germline, CDR1 is SGHVS and CDR2 FQNEAQ. This chain's CDR3 is CASSTSVQASDTQYF. The DNA for the CDR3 is TGTGCCAGCAGCACCTCAGTTCAGGCTTCAGATACGCAGTATTTT.

V gene TRBV5-1 combines with J gene TRBJ2-5; tentative D call: TRBD2 (6 bases). CDR1 and CDR2 (germline): SGHRS, YFSETQ. V gave up 5 bases and J gave up 2 bases, with 16 bases separating them. The length of the CDR3 is 15 residues. Written as DNA, the CDR3 is TGCGCCAGCAGAGAGGTGGGACTGCCGCAAGAGACCCAGTACTTC. Amino acids: CASREVGLPQETQYF.

The rearrangement links TRBV6-6 to TRBJ1-5, with D perhaps TRBD1 (5 bases). The CDR3 covers 14 residues. Per the germline V gene, CDR1 is MNHNY and CDR2 is SVGAGI (reference sequence). V was cut by 11 bases and J by 1 base, with 15 bases left in between. CDR3 bases: TGTGCCGGATCTCCAGGGCCGAGCAATCAGCCCCAGCATTTT. Its translation: CAGSPGPSNQPQHF.

The chain employs TRBV3-1 (or the pseudogene TRBV3-2) and TRBJ1-4; 9 positions match TRBD1. The CDR3 is 15 residues long. The germline gives CDR1 LGHDT, CDR2 YNNKEL (reference sequence). With 4 bases clipped from V and 8 bases from J, the junction kept 8 bases outside the gene matches. CDR3 loop: CASSRLGQGKEKLFF. The CDR3 DNA reads TGTGCCAGCAGCCGTCTGGGACAGGGAAAGGAAAAACTGTTTTTT.

This chain connects TRBV6-5 to TRBJ2-2, with 8 bases identical to TRBD1. Trimming took 1 base from V and 7 from J; bases not matched to a gene: 8. The CDR3 sequence is 16 residues long. CDR1 and CDR2 from the germline V gene are MNHEY and SVGAGI. The CDR3 DNA reads TGTGCCAGCAGTTACTTGGACAGGGAATATGGCGGGGAGCTGTTTTTT. Translation: CASSYLDREYGGELFF.